Below, 12 T cell receptor beta chains from the same sample are listed, as sequenced in a study of blood T cells in healthy people across ages. Combining a sample-barcoded 5' primer with a J-beta primer mix, a second PCR ran for roughly 7 to 12 cycles. Each CDR3 protein is one row after TCRdb ran MiXCR on the 5' RACE reads. The top ten hold 3.7% of the sample, which has about 800,000 distinct CDR3 sequences, 20% to 25% seen once. The sample was also linked to a second study, of T cells of mothers and their children.

The source material was blood. The receptors originated from a boy between 5 and 17 years old in good health.

The V gene is TRBV29-1, the J gene TRBJ1-4, with unresolved D. V lost 4 bases and J 8 bases, leaving 14 bases between the germline ends. CDR3 length equals 13 residues. The germline V gene has CDR1 SQVTM and CDR2 ANQGSEA. The CDR3 DNA reads TGCAGCGTTGGACCCCGTCTTGGGGAAAAACTGTTTTTT. Amino acid sequence: CSVGPRLGEKLFF.

This clonotype appeared a few times. The gene calls are TRBV28 and TRBJ2-1, with 10 bases aligning to TRBD2. Germline loops: CDR1 MDHEN, CDR2 SYDVKM. This CDR3 region has 16 residues. V was clipped by 6 bases and J by 3 bases; unmatched bases: 8. The CDR3, as DNA: TGTGCCAGCAGCCCTCCGGGACTAGCGAGCTACAATGAGCAGTTCTTC. As protein: CASSPPGLASYNEQFF.

The sample holds a few counts of this clonotype. The chain employs TRBV11-2 and TRBJ2-1; TRBD1 matches 7 bases. After removal of 7 bases from V and 0 bases from J, the junction contained 6 bases not matched to a gene. Germline assignment: CDR1 SGHAT and CDR2 FQNNGV. This CDR3 is 15 amino acids long. The CDR3 DNA sequence: TGTGCCAGCAACCAACAGGGGAGCTCCTACAATGAGCAGTTCTTC. Residues: CASNQQGSSYNEQFF. The variable domain in full, completed from reference TRBV11-2 and TRBJ2-1, reads EAGVAQSPRYKIIEKRQSVAFWCNPISGHATLYWYQQILGQGPKLLIQFQNNGVVDDSQLPKDRFSAERLKGVDSTLKIQPAKLEDSAVYLCASNQQGSSYNEQFFGPGTRLTVL.

This clonotype came up a few times. The chain is built from TRBV6-6 and TRBJ1-1; TRBD1 is a possible D gene (5 bases). Trimming left V 0 bases short and J 4 bases short, with 9 bases between. The germline CDR1 and CDR2 sequences are MNHNY and SVGAGI (reference sequence). The CDR3 contains 14 residues. The chain's CDR3 is CASSYSGEVTEAFF. CDR3 nucleotide sequence: TGTGCCAGCAGTTACTCGGGGGAGGTCACTGAAGCTTTCTTT.

This clonotype showed up just a few times. The rearrangement uses TRBV27 and TRBJ2-7; D possibly corresponds to TRBD2 (6 bases). The end of the DNA fits TRBJ2-1 better, so the J call may be wrong. Per germline, CDR1 MNHEY and CDR2 SMNVEV (reference sequence). The CDR3 has 14 amino acids. The CDR3, as DNA: TGTGCCAGCAGTTTTGGACTAACAAATTATGAGCAGTTCTTC. This translates into CASSFGLTNYEQFF.

This clonotype came up a few times. V gene TRBV10-3 combines with J gene TRBJ2-5, with D maybe TRBD2 (6 bases). The DNA matches TRBJ2-1 better at its end, which makes the J call doubtful. In germline, CDR1 is ENHRY, CDR2 SYGVKD. The CDR3 is 14 residues long. The CDR3 is CAISESTGDNEQFF. CDR3 bases: TGTGCCATCAGTGAGTCAACGGGGGACAATGAGCAGTTCTTC.

The rearrangement links TRBV5-5 to TRBJ2-5; 10 nucleotides line up with TRBD1. V was clipped by 4 bases and J by 5 bases; unmatched bases: 8. This CDR3 comprises 15 residues. CDR1 and CDR2 from the germline V gene are SGHKS and YYEKEE (reference sequence). CDR3 sequence: CASSTGQGGRETQYF. The CDR3 bases are TGTGCCAGCAGCACCGGACAGGGGGGTCGGGAGACCCAGTACTTC.

CDR3 loop: CASSLGLPTDTQYF. The CDR3, as DNA: TGTGCCAGCAGCTTAGGACTACCCACAGATACGCAGTATTTT. V and J are TRBV7-8 and TRBJ2-3; maybe TRBD2 (5 bases). The CDR3 sequence is 14 residues long. Germline lookup yields CDR1 SGHVS and CDR2 FQNEAQ. The V and J ends lost 1 base and 2 bases respectively, with 7 bases between them.

The chain carries TRBV21-1 and TRBJ2-7; the D segment call TRBD1 is taken from the table without a DNA check. TRBV21-1 is reported as a pseudogene. CDR3 length: 15 amino acids. The CDR3 reads CASSPPRRRSYEQYF. The CDR3 bases are TGTGCCAGCAGCCCCCCGAGGAGGAGGAGCTACGAGCAGTACTTC.

This clonotype was seen a handful of times. The chain is built from TRBV7-9 and TRBJ1-4, with D unresolved. With 0 bases removed from V and 2 bases from J, the gap between germline ends came to 13 bases. This CDR3 has 17 amino acids. CDR1 is SEHNR and CDR2 is FQNEAQ in the germline V gene (reference sequence). CDR3 region: CASSLALIEVTNEKLFF. CDR3 in DNA: TGTGCCAGCAGCTTAGCGCTAATAGAGGTGACTAATGAAAAACTGTTTTTT.

The table lists this clonotype with a few counts. The rearrangement uses TRBV29-1 and TRBJ1-1; unclear D gene. The CDR3 covers 12 residues. Trimming left V 8 bases short and J 1 base short, with 11 bases between. CDR1 is SQVTM, CDR2 ANQGSEA, per germline. The CDR3 reads CSTRDSNTEAFF. CDR3 DNA sequence: TGCAGCACCCGAGACTCGAACACTGAAGCTTTCTTT.

The V gene is TRBV15, the J gene TRBJ2-5, with 7 bases fitting TRBD2. The J call could be wrong; TRBJ2-7 is a better fit for the DNA end. Germline assignment: CDR1 LNHNV and CDR2 YYDKDF (reference sequence). This CDR3 is built from 14 residues. The DNA of the CDR3 is TGTGCCACCAGCAGAGATAATGCGGGAGACGAGCAGTACTTC. Translation: CATSRDNAGDEQYF.